The source of this TCR beta chain is a study of Tregs in tolerant kidney transplant recipients. Overall study: A roughly 3-day belatacept mixed lymphocyte reaction, sometimes plus 5-day graft donor restimulation, preceded CD4+CD25+CD127- sorting. Sorting used antibodies to exclude donor cells. Notes on the study in general: Validation in larger populations is needed because few patients were studied. Biological reproducibility was not directly addressed, but technical replication error appeared minimal.

Sequencing used immunoSEQ multiplex PCR; TCRdb keeps in-frame clones, though not all of them. This table holds 15,000 to 20,000 clones, around 55% found once. Of note for this clone: Its antigen is not known.

The source is a human donor in good health. The sample comprised Tregs from blood cultured with allogeneic cells.

This chain's CDR3 is CASSLDGSSYEQYF. CDR3 bases: TGTGCCAGCAGCTTAGACGGGAGCTCCTACGAGCAGTACTTC. This rearrangement joins TRBV11-1 to TRBJ2-7, with D possibly being TRBD2 (6 bases). V lost 1 base and J lost 0, with 7 bases in between. The CDR3 totals 14 residues. Looked up from germline, CDR1 is SGHAT and CDR2 is FQDESV (reference sequence).